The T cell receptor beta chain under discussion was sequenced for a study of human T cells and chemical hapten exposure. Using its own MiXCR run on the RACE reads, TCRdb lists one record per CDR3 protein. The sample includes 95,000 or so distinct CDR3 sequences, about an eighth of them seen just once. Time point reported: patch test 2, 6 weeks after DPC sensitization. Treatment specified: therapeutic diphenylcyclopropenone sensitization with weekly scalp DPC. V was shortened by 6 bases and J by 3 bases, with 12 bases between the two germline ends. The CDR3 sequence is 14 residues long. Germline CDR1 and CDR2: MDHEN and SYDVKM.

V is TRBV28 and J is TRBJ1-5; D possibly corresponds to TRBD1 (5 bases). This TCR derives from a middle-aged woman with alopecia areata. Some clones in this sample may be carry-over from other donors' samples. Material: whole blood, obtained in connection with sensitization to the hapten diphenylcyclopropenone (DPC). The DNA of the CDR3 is TGTGCCAGCAGAAAAGACAGTCTCAATCAGCCCCAGCATTTT. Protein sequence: CASRKDSLNQPQHF.